Following are 19 T cell receptor beta chains from one sample sequenced in a study of blood T cell repertoires in COVID-19. This table comes from immunoSEQ multiplex PCR, and its TCRdb copy is limited to in-frame clones, with some not included. The sample holds 55,000 to 85,000 clones, around 80% seen once. Sequences were obtained from peripheral blood. The receptors shown here come from a man in his fifties or sixties with active or convalescent COVID-19.

The chain employs TRBV7-8 and TRBJ1-2, with unresolved D. Per germline, CDR1 SGHVS and CDR2 FQNEAQ. The V end lost 5 bases, the J end lost 0 bases, and 4 bases lay between the germline ends. This CDR3 has 12 residues. The DNA of the CDR3 is TGTGCCAGCAGCGAGACTAACTATGGCTACACCTTC. The encoded protein is CASSETNYGYTF.

The CDR3 sequence: CASSLGVSLNTEAFF. The CDR3 DNA reads as TGCGCCAGCAGCTTGGGTGTTAGCTTGAACACTGAAGCTTTCTTT. This rearrangement joins TRBV5-1 to TRBJ1-1; no clear D gene. V gave up 0 bases and J gave up 0 bases, with 9 bases separating them. Germline CDR1 SGHRS, CDR2 YFSETQ. The CDR3 loop spans 15 amino acids.

Only a few counts were recorded for this clone. V is TRBV28 and J is TRBJ1-1; 7 bases are shared with TRBD1. The length of the CDR3 is 13 residues. Trimming at V came to 6 bases and at J to 8 bases, leaving 9 bases not matched to a gene. The germline gives CDR1 MDHEN, CDR2 SYDVKM. The CDR3 here is CASSKNFRGEAFF. The CDR3 DNA sequence: TGTGCCAGCAGCAAAAACTTCAGGGGGGAAGCTTTCTTT.

The rearrangement uses TRBV10-3 and TRBJ1-5; no clear D gene. The CDR3 loop spans 16 amino acids. Trimming left V 3 bases short and J 0 bases short, with 12 bases between. Germline CDR1 is ENHRY and CDR2 is SYGVKD. The CDR3 coding sequence is TGTGCCATCAGTGACACCAAGCTTTATAGCAATCAGCCCCAGCATTTT. Amino acid sequence: CAISDTKLYSNQPQHF.

The chain is built from TRBV2 and TRBJ2-1; weak D call: TRBD1 (7 bases). Per germline, CDR1 SNHLY and CDR2 FYNNEI. V lost 7 bases and J lost 4, with 14 bases in between. The CDR3 is 14 residues long. The CDR3 nucleotides are TGTGCCAGCACCCTTCAGGGGGGATACAATGAGCAGTTCTTC. As protein: CASTLQGGYNEQFF.

The genes are TRBV11-2 and TRBJ2-5, with 11 bases identical to TRBD2. V lost 5 bases to trimming and J lost 1 base; unmatched junction nucleotides: 6. The CDR3 runs to 16 residues. CDR1 is SGHAT, CDR2 FQNNGV, per germline. In DNA, the CDR3 is TGTGCCAGCAGCCCAACTAGCGGGGGCCTCCAAGAGACCCAGTACTTC. As protein: CASSPTSGGLQETQYF.

There are a few counts of this clone. For the CDR3, the DNA is TGCGCCAGCAGCTTACAGGGGGCTACCTACAATGAGCAGTTCTTC. Its protein product is CASSLQGATYNEQFF. This chain connects TRBV5-1 to TRBJ2-1; 9 positions match TRBD1. This CDR3 is 15 amino acids long. After removal of 2 bases from V and 2 bases from J, the junction contained 2 bases not matched to a gene. Germline V CDR1 and CDR2: SGHRS, YFSETQ.

J is TRBJ1-4 and V is TRBV4-1; 9 nucleotides align to TRBD1. The length of the CDR3 is 18 residues. Germline-derived CDR1 and CDR2 are MGHRA and YSYEKL. Trimming removed 3 bases from V and 4 bases from J; junction bases left unmatched: 12. CDR3 region: CASSQIQGAFTINEKLFF. Here the CDR3 DNA reads TGCGCCAGCAGCCAGATACAGGGGGCGTTCACGATTAATGAAAAACTGTTTTTT.

A few counts support this clone. This rearrangement joins TRBV19 to TRBJ1-5; 11 bases line up with TRBD1. CDR1 is LNHDA, CDR2 SQIVND, per germline (reference sequence). The J segment lost 7 bases and the V segment lost 4 bases, leaving 6 bases of the junction unmatched. CDR3 length equals 15 residues. The CDR3 protein is CASSRTGGFRQPQHF. DNA for the CDR3: TGTGCCAGTAGTAGGACAGGGGGCTTCAGACAGCCCCAGCATTTT.

CDR3 in DNA: TGTGCCAGCTCACTAGGACAGGGGGCGATAGGCAATCAGCCCCAGCATTTT. Protein: CASSLGQGAIGNQPQHF. The chain has TRBV18 and TRBJ1-5; 11 bases agree with TRBD1. Germline V gene lookup returns CDR1 KGHSH and CDR2 LQKENI. Trimming cost V 4 bases and J 2 bases; bases outside gene matches: 7. The CDR3 is 17 amino acids.

The V gene is TRBV24-1, the J gene TRBJ1-1, with 7 bases matching TRBD1. V was pared by 6 bases and J by 1 base, with 4 bases of the junction left unmatched. The CDR3 extends over 14 amino acids. The germline V gene has CDR1 KGHDR and CDR2 SFDVKD. CDR3 amino acids: CATSQTGRNTEAFF. The CDR3 coding sequence is TGTGCCACCAGTCAGACAGGGAGGAACACTGAAGCTTTCTTT.

The J gene is TRBJ1-4, the V gene TRBV5-1; no reliable D call. Between the trimmed V and J ends, which lost 0 bases and 5 bases, there was a span of 14 bases. The CDR3 is made up of 16 amino acids. CDR1 and CDR2 (germline): SGHRS, YFSETQ. CDR3: CASSLGPQQLNEKLFF. The CDR3 DNA reads TGCGCCAGCAGCTTGGGACCGCAACAGCTAAATGAAAAACTGTTTTTT.

The chain links TRBV2 to TRBJ2-3; 13 positions match TRBD2. This CDR3 is built from 16 residues. J lost 4 bases, V lost 6 bases, and 7 bases had no gene match. The germline V gene has CDR1 SNHLY and CDR2 FYNNEI. CDR3 region: CASSLGTSGEADTQYF. CDR3 nucleotide sequence: TGTGCCAGCAGCCTCGGGACTAGCGGGGAGGCAGATACGCAGTATTTT.

This chain connects TRBV30 to TRBJ2-5; 9 bases fit TRBD1. V gave up 4 bases and J gave up 4 bases; unmatched junction bases: 10. The CDR3 has 15 amino acids. Germline assignment: CDR1 GTSNPN and CDR2 SVGIG (reference sequence). CDR3 amino acids: CAWNPGDRAIETQYF. The CDR3 coding sequence is TGTGCCTGGAACCCGGGGGACAGGGCCATAGAGACCCAGTACTTC.

The chain employs TRBV9 and TRBJ2-1; D is possibly TRBD2 (6 bases). From germline, CDR1 is SGDLS and CDR2 YYNGEE. Trimming took off 2 bases at V and 4 bases at J, with 13 bases between the two ends. CDR3 length equals 15 residues. CDR3 nucleotides: TGTGCCAGCAGCGTCACTGGGGGGAGTTACAATGAGCAGTTCTTC. It yields the protein CASSVTGGSYNEQFF.

The CDR3 DNA reads TGTGCCAGCAGCCCCAAGCTAGGTACCGGGGCCAACGTCCTGACTTTC. Translation: CASSPKLGTGANVLTF. V and J are TRBV3-1 (or the pseudogene TRBV3-2) and TRBJ2-6; D not resolved. V was pared by 4 bases and J by 4 bases, with 14 bases between. This CDR3 has 16 residues. CDR1 and CDR2 from the germline V gene are LGHDT and YNNKEL (reference sequence).

This clone was found once. CDR3: CATNQVYGYTF. In nucleotides, the CDR3 is TGTGCCACCAACCAGGTATATGGCTACACCTTC. V is TRBV2 and J is TRBJ1-2, with D unresolved. CDR1 and CDR2 (germline): SNHLY, FYNNEI. V lost 10 bases and J 5 bases, leaving 11 bases between the germline ends. This CDR3 spans 11 amino acids.

This clone was seen more than once but under ten times. The chain links TRBV30 to TRBJ1-1; perhaps TRBD1 as D (5 bases). Germline CDR1 GTSNPN, CDR2 SVGIG (reference sequence). The CDR3 runs 17 residues. Trimming took off 1 base at V and 4 bases at J, with 22 bases between the two ends. For the CDR3, the DNA is TGTGCCTGGAGTGGGAAGGGGTCTGGGAGGCTGGGCACTGAAGCTTTCTTT. Translation gives CAWSGKGSGRLGTEAFF.

The chain recombines TRBV15 with TRBJ1-1, with 11 positions matching TRBD1. V shed 4 bases, J shed 7 bases, and the junction held 8 bases outside the gene matches. This CDR3 contains 15 residues. Germline V gives CDR1 LNHNV, CDR2 YYDKDF (reference sequence). The CDR3 DNA follows: TGTGCCACCAGCACCCGAGGACAGGGGGCTAGTGAAGCTTTCTTT. Protein: CATSTRGQGASEAFF.